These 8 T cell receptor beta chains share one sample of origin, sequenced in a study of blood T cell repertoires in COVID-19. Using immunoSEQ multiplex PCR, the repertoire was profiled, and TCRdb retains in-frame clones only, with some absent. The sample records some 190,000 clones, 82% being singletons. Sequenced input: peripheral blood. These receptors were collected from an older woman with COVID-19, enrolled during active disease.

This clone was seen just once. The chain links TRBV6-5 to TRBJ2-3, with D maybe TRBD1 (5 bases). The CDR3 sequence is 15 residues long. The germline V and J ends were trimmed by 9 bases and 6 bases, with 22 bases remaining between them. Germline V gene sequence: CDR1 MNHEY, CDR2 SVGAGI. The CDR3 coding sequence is TGTGCCAGTCATAATCGGGCAGGGCGCGGCGATACGCAGTATTTT. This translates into CASHNRAGRGDTQYF.

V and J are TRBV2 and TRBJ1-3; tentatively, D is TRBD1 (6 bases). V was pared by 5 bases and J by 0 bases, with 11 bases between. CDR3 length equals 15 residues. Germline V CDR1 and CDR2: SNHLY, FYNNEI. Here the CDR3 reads CASSIGQISGNTIYF. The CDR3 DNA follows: TGTGCCAGCAGTATAGGACAGATCTCTGGAAACACCATATATTTT. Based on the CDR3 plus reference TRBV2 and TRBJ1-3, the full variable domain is EPEVTQTPSHQVTQMGQEVILRCVPISNHLYFYWYRQILGQKVEFLVSFYNNEISEKSEIFDDQFSVERPDGSNFTLKIRSTKLEDSAMYFCASSIGQISGNTIYFGEGSWLTVV.

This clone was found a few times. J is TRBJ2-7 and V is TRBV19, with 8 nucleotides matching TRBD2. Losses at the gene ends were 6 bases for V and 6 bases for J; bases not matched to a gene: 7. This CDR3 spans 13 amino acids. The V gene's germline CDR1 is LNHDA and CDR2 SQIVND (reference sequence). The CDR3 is CASREAGGGEQYF. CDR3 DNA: TGTGCCAGTAGGGAGGCGGGAGGAGGCGAGCAGTACTTC.

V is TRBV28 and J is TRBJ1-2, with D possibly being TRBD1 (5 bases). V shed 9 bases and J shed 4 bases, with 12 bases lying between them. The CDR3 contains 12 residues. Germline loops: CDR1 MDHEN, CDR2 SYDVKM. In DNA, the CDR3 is TGTGCCAGTAGATATCAGGGCTATGGCTACACCTTC. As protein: CASRYQGYGYTF.

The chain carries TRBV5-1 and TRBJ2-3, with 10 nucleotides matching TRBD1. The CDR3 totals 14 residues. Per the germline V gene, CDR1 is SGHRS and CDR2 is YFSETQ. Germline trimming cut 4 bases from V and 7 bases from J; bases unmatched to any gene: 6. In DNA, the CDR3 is TGCGCCAGCAGCCGGACAGGGGGAAGCTATACGCAGTATTTT. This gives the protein CASSRTGGSYTQYF.

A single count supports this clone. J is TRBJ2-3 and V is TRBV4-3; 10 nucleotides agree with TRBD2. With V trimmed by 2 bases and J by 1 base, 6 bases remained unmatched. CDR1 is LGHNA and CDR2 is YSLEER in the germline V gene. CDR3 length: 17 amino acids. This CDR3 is CASSQSGTSARTDTQYF. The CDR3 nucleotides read TGCGCCAGCAGCCAAAGCGGGACTAGCGCCCGCACAGATACGCAGTATTTT.

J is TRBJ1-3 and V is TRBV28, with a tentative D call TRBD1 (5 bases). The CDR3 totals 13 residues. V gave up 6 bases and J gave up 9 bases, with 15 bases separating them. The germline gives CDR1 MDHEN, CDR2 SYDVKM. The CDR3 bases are TGTGCCAGCAGGCGGGGCCAATGGAGCACCATATATTTT. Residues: CASRRGQWSTIYF.

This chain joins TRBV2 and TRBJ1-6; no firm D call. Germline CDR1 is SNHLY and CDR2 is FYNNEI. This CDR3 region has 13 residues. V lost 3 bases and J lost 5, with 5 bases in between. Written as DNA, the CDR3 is TGTGCCAGCAGTGATGTAGATAATTCACCCCTCCACTTT. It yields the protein CASSDVDNSPLHF.